This passage covers 27 T cell receptor beta chains from one sample sequenced in a study of OX40 agonist ivuxolimab in advanced cancers. The repertoire was sequenced with immunoSEQ multiplex PCR; TCRdb's copy has only in-frame clones and lacks some. The data show around 58,000 clones, roughly 91% seen once. Sequencing used CD4+ or CD8+ T cells sorted from blood, obtained in a trial of the OX40 agonist ivuxolimab. These receptors were taken from an adult with an advanced solid tumor such as melanoma, head and neck, liver or kidney cancer.

This rearrangement joins TRBV4-1 to TRBJ2-7; the D gene could be TRBD1 or TRBD2 (5 bases each). The CDR3 totals 13 residues. CDR1 and CDR2 from the germline V gene are MGHRA and YSYEKL. V was cut by 4 bases and J by 2 bases, with 9 bases left in between. CDR3 nucleotide sequence: TGCGCCAGCAGCCGGGGGATCACCTACGAGCAGTACTTC. Translation: CASSRGITYEQYF.

This sequence joins TRBV30 and TRBJ2-5; D unclear. The J call may be mistaken, given a closer DNA end match to TRBJ2-7. Germline CDR1 is GTSNPN and CDR2 is SVGIG (reference sequence). The CDR3 covers 13 residues. The chain's CDR3 is CAWSKQSSYEQYF. The CDR3 coding sequence is TGTGCCTGGAGTAAACAGAGCTCCTACGAGCAGTACTTC.

The rearrangement uses TRBV28 and TRBJ2-7; D remains ambiguous. The CDR3 extends over 14 amino acids. The V and J ends lost 3 bases and 5 bases respectively, with 14 bases between them. Looked up from germline, CDR1 is MDHEN and CDR2 is SYDVKM. The CDR3 is CASSFPPRSHEQYF. CDR3 bases: TGTGCCAGCAGTTTTCCCCCCCGGTCACACGAGCAGTACTTC.

This clone appeared once. The chain is built from TRBV7-2 and TRBJ2-7, with TRBD1 matching over 7 bases. V trimming: 5 bases; J trimming: 9 bases; junction bases outside the gene matches: 7. Germline V gene lookup returns CDR1 SGHTA and CDR2 FQGNSA. The CDR3 contains 12 residues. DNA for the CDR3: TGTGCCAGCAGCAGGGCCGGGACAGCGCAGTACTTC. Protein product: CASSRAGTAQYF.

This clone was recorded once. V is TRBV30 and J is TRBJ1-5; D uncertain. Germline V CDR1 and CDR2: GTSNPN, SVGIG (reference sequence). The V end was cut by 7 bases, the J end by 7 bases, with 17 bases between. There are 13 residues in the CDR3. The CDR3 spells CALGVGSGQPQHF. The CDR3 region has the DNA TGTGCCTTAGGAGTGGGGTCAGGCCAGCCCCAGCATTTT.

This chain uses TRBV6-5 with TRBJ1-1, with 12 bases aligning to TRBD1. The J segment lost 10 bases and the V segment lost 5 bases, leaving 11 bases of the junction unmatched. This CDR3 is 15 amino acids long. CDR1 is MNHEY and CDR2 is SVGAGI in the germline V gene. The CDR3 reads CASSRKPGQGARAFF. The DNA for the CDR3 is TGTGCCAGCAGTCGAAAACCGGGACAGGGGGCAAGAGCTTTCTTT.

The J gene is TRBJ2-1, the V gene TRBV6-1; D is unresolved. This CDR3 has 15 amino acids. Germline CDR1 MNHNS, CDR2 SASEGT. Between the trimmed V and J ends, which lost 2 bases and 4 bases, there was a span of 12 bases. In nucleotides, the CDR3 is TGTGCCAGCAGTGAAAACCCCTTAGGGTACAATGAGCAGTTCTTC. Protein product: CASSENPLGYNEQFF.

The CDR3 DNA follows: TGTGCCAGCAGCTTAGAAGGTAGCGGGGGGGCCCATGAGCAGTTCTTC. This gives the protein CASSLEGSGGAHEQFF. This rearrangement joins TRBV7-6 to TRBJ2-1; TRBD2 matches 11 bases. CDR3 length: 16 amino acids. With V trimmed by 1 base and J by 8 bases, 7 bases remained unmatched. Germline-derived CDR1 and CDR2 are SGHVS and FNYEAQ.

CDR3 coding DNA: TGTGCCAGTAGTATGGGCCAGGGAATAACCTACGAGCAGTACTTC. Encoded protein: CASSMGQGITYEQYF. The chain uses TRBV19 and TRBJ2-7, with TRBD1 as a possible D gene (5 bases). Germline CDR1 and CDR2: LNHDA and SQIVND (reference sequence). The CDR3 runs 15 residues. V was pared by 3 bases and J by 2 bases, with 14 bases between.

The CDR3 region has the DNA TGCGCCAGCAGCCTAACCGGACAGGGATCCAATCAGCCCCAGCATTTT. It translates to CASSLTGQGSNQPQHF. V usage is TRBV5-1 and J usage is TRBJ1-5; 8 bases align to TRBD1. The length of the CDR3 is 16 residues. J lost 3 bases, V lost 4 bases, and 9 bases had no gene match. From germline, CDR1 is SGHRS and CDR2 YFSETQ. Full variable domain (remainder filled in from reference TRBV5-1 and TRBJ1-5): KAGVTQTPRYLIKTRGQQVTLSCSPISGHRSVSWYQQTPGQGLQFLFEYFSETQRNKGNFPGRFSGRQFSNSRSEMNVSTLELGDSALYLCASSLTGQGSNQPQHFGDGTRLSIL.

The chain joins TRBV9 to TRBJ2-1; D perhaps matches TRBD2 (6 bases). Trimming took off 4 bases at V and 0 bases at J, with 11 bases between the two ends. Germline CDR1 SGDLS, CDR2 YYNGEE. The CDR3 covers 15 residues. This chain's CDR3 is CASSPGLLSYNEQFF. The DNA for the CDR3 is TGTGCCAGCAGCCCGGGACTGCTCTCCTACAATGAGCAGTTCTTC.

This sequence joins TRBV28 and TRBJ2-1; D is unresolved. This CDR3 is built from 12 residues. V lost 1 base and J lost 10, with 8 bases in between. Germline loops: CDR1 MDHEN, CDR2 SYDVKM. CDR3 amino acids: CASSLLGREQFF. The CDR3 coding sequence is TGTGCCAGCAGTTTATTGGGCAGAGAGCAGTTCTTC.

The V and J genes are TRBV19 and TRBJ2-2, with TRBD2 matching over 12 bases. J lost 5 bases, V lost 7 bases, and 5 bases had no gene match. The CDR3 has 15 residues. From germline, CDR1 is LNHDA and CDR2 SQIVND (reference sequence). CDR3 DNA: TGTGCCAGTACCAACGGACTAGCGGGAACCGGGGAGCTGTTTTTT. Protein: CASTNGLAGTGELFF.

The gene calls are TRBV7-9 and TRBJ2-2, with 10 bases aligning to TRBD2. J gave up 0 bases and V 5 bases, and 3 bases lay outside the gene matches. The CDR3 sequence is 16 residues long. From germline, CDR1 is SEHNR and CDR2 FQNEAQ (reference sequence). The CDR3 region has the DNA TGTGCCAGCAGCCCTGGACTAGCGGCGAACACCGGGGAGCTGTTTTTT. Its translation is CASSPGLAANTGELFF.

The CDR3 reads CAWSFTSGEQYF. The CDR3 DNA is TGTGCCTGGAGTTTCACTTCGGGCGAGCAGTACTTC. The chain combines TRBV30 with TRBJ2-5; no definite D call. The J call could be wrong; TRBJ2-7 is a better fit for the DNA end. CDR1 is GTSNPN, CDR2 SVGIG, per germline (reference sequence). The CDR3 spans 12 residues.

This chain links TRBV18 with TRBJ2-1, with D unclear. The CDR3 runs 14 residues. Trimming shortened V by 0 bases and J by 5 bases, and 8 bases separated the two germline ends. The V gene's germline CDR1 is KGHSH and CDR2 LQKENI. CDR3 bases: TGTGCCAGCTCACCACCAACTATAAACAATGAGCAGTTCTTC. This codes for CASSPPTINNEQFF.

The rearrangement joins TRBV10-2 to TRBJ2-1; a weak D match, TRBD2 (6 bases). The ends were cut back, 8 bases at V and 9 bases at J, with 14 bases in the middle. CDR3 length equals 12 residues. Germline CDR1 is WSHSY and CDR2 is SAAADI. CDR3 amino acids: CASANLASEQFF. CDR3 in DNA: TGCGCCAGCGCAAACCTAGCGAGTGAGCAGTTCTTC.

This clone was seen just once. This chain links TRBV7-2 with TRBJ2-4; 8 nucleotides agree with TRBD2. The V and J ends lost 4 bases and 7 bases, in that order; junction bases with no gene match: 12. This CDR3 is built from 16 residues. Germline V gene data show CDR1 as SGHTA and CDR2 as FQGNSA. Here the CDR3 reads CASSSTGLSGGNIQYF. The CDR3 region has the DNA TGTGCCAGCAGCTCCACGGGCCTTTCGGGGGGGAACATTCAGTACTTC.

The chain carries TRBV28 and TRBJ1-5; 7 positions agree with TRBD1. Per the germline V gene, CDR1 is MDHEN and CDR2 is SYDVKM. The CDR3 is 12 residues long. V was clipped by 8 bases and J by 3 bases; unmatched bases: 1. The CDR3 loop is CASGQVNQPQHF. Written as DNA, the CDR3 is TGTGCCAGCGGACAGGTCAATCAGCCCCAGCATTTT.

The gene calls are TRBV6-5 and TRBJ1-2; perhaps TRBD1 as D (6 bases). The CDR3 runs to 15 residues. Germline loops: CDR1 MNHEY, CDR2 SVGAGI. The V end was cut by 8 bases, the J end by 5 bases, with 21 bases between. The CDR3 DNA follows: TGTGCCAGCTCAAACGCCCTGGACAGCAGTTATGGCTACACCTTC. It yields the protein CASSNALDSSYGYTF.

This chain uses TRBV29-1 with TRBJ2-3, with 8 bases identical to TRBD1. V shed 6 bases, J shed 1 base, and the junction held 9 bases outside the gene matches. Germline V CDR1 and CDR2: SQVTM, ANQGSEA. The CDR3 sequence is 15 residues long. The CDR3 nucleotides are TGCAGCGTAGGACAGGGAAGGATCGGCACAGATACGCAGTATTTT. It yields the protein CSVGQGRIGTDTQYF.

Here the CDR3 DNA reads TGTGCCAGCAGCTCTGTCAGGGGGCCCGGGGAGCTGTTTTTT. Encoded protein: CASSSVRGPGELFF. The rearrangement links TRBV7-8 to TRBJ2-2; 8 bases map to TRBD1. Germline V CDR1 and CDR2: SGHVS, FQNEAQ. V dropped 4 bases and J dropped 6; count of bases not matched to a gene: 4. The CDR3 extends over 14 amino acids.

The chain recombines TRBV4-1 with TRBJ2-5, with D perhaps matching TRBD1 or TRBD2 (6 bases each). Germline CDR1 reads MGHRA; CDR2 reads YSYEKL. The CDR3 is 14 residues long. The V and J ends lost 1 base and 5 bases respectively, with 11 bases between them. This CDR3 reads CASSQGGARETQYF. In DNA, the CDR3 is TGCGCCAGCAGCCAAGGGGGGGCACGGGAGACCCAGTACTTC.

This chain connects TRBV7-9 to TRBJ2-1; perhaps TRBD1 as D (5 bases). This CDR3 has 14 amino acids. Trimming left V 3 bases short and J 6 bases short, with 12 bases between. Germline V gene lookup returns CDR1 SEHNR and CDR2 FQNEAQ (reference sequence). The CDR3 loop reads CASSFDRLSNEQFF. In DNA form, the CDR3 reads TGTGCCAGCAGCTTCGACAGACTTTCCAATGAGCAGTTCTTC.

This chain connects TRBV27 to TRBJ2-7, with 8 bases fitting TRBD2. Germline V gene data show CDR1 as MNHEY and CDR2 as SMNVEV (reference sequence). V was clipped by 6 bases and J by 4 bases; unmatched bases: 11. There are 15 residues in the CDR3. CDR3 nucleotides: TGTGCCAGCAGCTCTCCTGGGCGGGGGGCGTACGAGCAGTACTTC. Protein: CASSSPGRGAYEQYF.

This chain connects TRBV4-2 to TRBJ2-7; 7 positions match TRBD2. The CDR3 is 16 residues long. Losses at the gene ends were 0 bases for V and 0 bases for J; bases not matched to a gene: 5. Germline values: CDR1 LGHNA, CDR2 YNFKEQ. Here the CDR3 reads CASSQDWGGTSYEQYF. The CDR3 region has the DNA TGTGCCAGCAGCCAAGACTGGGGGGGTACCTCCTACGAGCAGTACTTC.

This chain joins TRBV9 and TRBJ2-7, with TRBD2 matching over 10 bases. From germline, CDR1 is SGDLS and CDR2 YYNGEE. Trimming at V came to 4 bases and at J to 2 bases, leaving 6 bases not matched to a gene. The CDR3 has 15 residues. The CDR3 DNA reads TGTGCCAGCAGCCCGGGACTAGCGCGGACCTACGAGCAGTACTTC. This gives the protein CASSPGLARTYEQYF. The full variable domain, rest sourced from reference TRBV9 and TRBJ2-7, is DSGVTQTPKHLITATGQRVTLRCSPRSGDLSVYWYQQSLDQGLQFLIQYYNGEERAKGNILERFSAQQFPDLHSELNLSSLELGDSALYFCASSPGLARTYEQYFGPGTRLTVT.